These 18 T cell receptor beta chains originate from one sample sequenced in a study of Graves' ophthalmopathy and Graves' hyperthyroidism. Using RNA transcripts, the TCR beta CDR3 regions were amplified. First-round RT-PCR with HTBI primers preceded a second-round multiplex PCR. TCRdb processed the multiplex PCR reads anew with MiXCR; each CDR3 protein has one entry. The data show around 670,000 distinct CDR3 sequences, with around 40% seen just once and around 40% held by the top ten. The sequenced sample consisted of peripheral blood. The receptors come from an adult man with Graves' ophthalmopathy.

The chain couples TRBV12-3 or TRBV12-4 to TRBJ2-7, with D possibly being TRBD1 (5 bases). The V and J ends lost 0 bases and 9 bases respectively, with 18 bases between them. The CDR3 has 15 amino acids. CDR3 bases: TGTGCCAGCAGTTTAGCGCCGGCAGGGCGATCGGTGCAGTACTTC. This codes for CASSLAPAGRSVQYF.

With regard to this clonotype: Germline is not matched at one junction end, which may reflect a read error. J is TRBJ2-5 and V is TRBV9, with 10 bases matching TRBD2. CDR1 SGDLS and CDR2 YYNGEE come from the germline V gene. CDR3 size: 17 residues. As DNA, the CDR3 is TGTGCCAGCAGCCTCGGGGGAAGCGGGGGGGCCCAAAAGACCCAGTACTTC. Translated: CASSLGGSGGAQKTQYF.

The chain combines TRBV19 with TRBJ1-5; TRBD1 agrees at 7 bases. CDR1 and CDR2 (germline): LNHDA, SQIVND (reference sequence). The junction had 12 bases not matched to a gene; V was cut back by 7 bases and J by 3 bases. This CDR3 region has 16 residues. CDR3 sequence: CASISGGTAYNQPQHF. The CDR3, as DNA: TGTGCCAGTATTTCCGGGGGGACAGCTTACAATCAGCCCCAGCATTTT.

In the case of this clonotype: This clone may be a read error of a much larger clone one base away. This is likely a read error, given that the CDR3 carries no conserved phenylalanine or tryptophan at its end. This chain joins TRBV25-1 and TRBJ1-5; D remains ambiguous. The length of the CDR3 is 15 residues. Trimming took 2 bases from V and 4 from J, leaving 12 bases between them. CDR1 and CDR2 (germline): MGHDK, SYGVNS. As DNA, the CDR3 is TGTGCCAGCAGTGAAGGGCAGTGGGAAAATCAGCCCCAGCATTCT. Translated: CASSEGQWENQPQHS.

This sequence joins TRBV20-1 and TRBJ1-1, with D perhaps TRBD1 (6 bases). CDR1 and CDR2 from the germline V gene are DFQATT and SNEGSKA (reference sequence). The CDR3 is made up of 14 amino acids. Trimming shortened V by 1 base and J by 1 base, and 10 bases separated the two germline ends. CDR3 sequence reads: CSARVGGPNTEAFF. The CDR3 DNA reads TGCAGTGCTAGAGTTGGGGGGCCGAACACTGAAGCTTTCTTT.

This sequence joins TRBV12-3 or TRBV12-4 and TRBJ2-5; a possible D gene is TRBD2 (5 bases). Trimming shortened V by 6 bases and J by 2 bases, and 10 bases separated the two germline ends. This CDR3 is 13 amino acids long. In DNA, the CDR3 is TGTGCCAGCAGCGCCAGGAGGCAAGAGACCCAGTACTTC. It yields the protein CASSARRQETQYF.

This clonotype was recorded at least ten times. The gene calls are TRBV12-3 or TRBV12-4 and TRBJ1-2, with D maybe TRBD1 (5 bases). The CDR3 loop spans 16 amino acids. Trimming stripped 4 bases from V and 4 bases from J, with 19 bases between. This CDR3 is CASSSPGRTAGYGYTF. The DNA of the CDR3 is TGTGCCAGCAGTTCACCGGGGCGAACGGCTGGCTATGGCTACACCTTC.

This clonotype has a single count. The rearrangement uses TRBV13 and TRBJ1-1; the D is unclear. The ends were cut back, 5 bases at V and 4 bases at J, with 14 bases in the middle. The germline CDR1 and CDR2 sequences are PRHDT and FYEKMQ (reference sequence). The length of the CDR3 is 14 residues. CDR3 in DNA: TGTGCCAGCAGCGTCGGGAGTTCGATCACTGAAGCTTTCTTT. The encoded protein is CASSVGSSITEAFF.

This clonotype appeared a few times. The chain employs TRBV19 and TRBJ2-7, with TRBD2 identical over 7 bases. The CDR3 length is 15 residues. CDR1 is LNHDA and CDR2 is SQIVND in the germline V gene (reference sequence). Trimming at V came to 9 bases and at J to 4 bases, leaving 15 bases not matched to a gene. The CDR3 protein is CASSFAGDGEYEQYF. DNA for the CDR3: TGTGCCAGCAGTTTCGCGGGGGACGGCGAATACGAGCAGTACTTC.

The chain couples TRBV7-3 to TRBJ2-6; 7 nucleotides align to TRBD2. This CDR3 region has 16 residues. Trimming removed 4 bases from V and 3 bases from J; junction bases left unmatched: 6. The V gene's germline CDR1 is SGHTA and CDR2 FQGTGA. The CDR3 protein is CASSSTGGYGANVLTF. In nucleotides, the CDR3 is TGTGCCAGCAGCTCGACGGGAGGCTATGGGGCCAACGTCCTGACTTTC.

As concerns this clonotype: Because the CDR3 is missing its conserved closing phenylalanine or tryptophan, this is likely a read error. No DNA is shown, since the ends of the CDR3 on it are uncertain; the CDR3 is the one TCRdb lists. The chain combines TRBV29-1 with TRBJ2-3; the table's D call TRBD1 went unverified against the DNA. The CDR3 spans 9 amino acids, including both terminal residues. CDR1 and CDR2 from the germline V gene are SQVTM and ANQGSEA. CDR3 amino acids: CSVGRGADY.

This clonotype was counted at least ten times. The chain carries TRBV19 and TRBJ2-6, with a tentative D call TRBD2 (5 bases). Germline V lookup: CDR1 LNHDA, CDR2 SQIVND (reference sequence). The CDR3 spans 16 residues. V lost 2 bases and J 2 bases, leaving 10 bases between the germline ends. CDR3 sequence reads: CASSIRGFAGANVLTF. CDR3 bases: TGTGCCAGTAGTATACGAGGGTTCGCTGGGGCCAACGTCCTGACTTTC.

This chain joins TRBV7-9 and TRBJ1-3; D is unresolved. The CDR3 contains 15 residues. Germline loops: CDR1 SEHNR, CDR2 FQNEAQ (reference sequence). V was shortened by 3 bases and J by 0 bases, with 9 bases between the two germline ends. The DNA of the CDR3 is TGTGCCAGCAGCTTGGTCGGGAGCTCTGGAAACACCATATATTTT. It codes for CASSLVGSSGNTIYF.

The chain recombines TRBV29-1 with TRBJ1-1; TRBD1 matches 8 bases. The CDR3 has 14 amino acids. V lost 7 bases and J lost 7; bases outside the gene matches: 14. The germline V gene encodes CDR1 SQVTM and CDR2 ANQGSEA. This chain's CDR3 is CSGTMQGAVDEAFF. The CDR3 DNA follows: TGCAGCGGAACAATGCAGGGGGCAGTGGATGAAGCTTTCTTT. Full variable domain (missing parts from reference TRBV29-1 and TRBJ1-1): SAVISQKPSRDICQRGTSLTIQCQVDSQVTMMFWYRQQPGQSLTLIATANQGSEATYESGFVIDKFPISRPNLTFSTLTVSNMSPEDSSIYLCSGTMQGAVDEAFFGQGTRLTVV.

This clonotype was seen a few times. CDR3 region: CASSRDRGKETQYF. For the CDR3, the DNA is TGTGCCAGCAGCCGGGACAGGGGAAAAGAGACCCAGTACTTC. This rearrangement joins TRBV12-3 or TRBV12-4 to TRBJ2-5; 10 bases are a match to TRBD1. V lost 6 bases to trimming and J lost 3 bases; unmatched junction nucleotides: 4. This CDR3 comprises 14 residues.

This clonotype was seen a few times. The chain employs TRBV19 and TRBJ1-2; a weak D match, TRBD1 (5 bases). The V and J ends lost 7 bases and 7 bases respectively, with 13 bases between them. The CDR3 covers 12 residues. CDR1 is LNHDA and CDR2 is SQIVND in the germline V gene (reference sequence). The CDR3 loop is CASNHRSGGYTF. In nucleotides, the CDR3 is TGTGCCAGTAACCACAGGAGCGGTGGCTACACCTTC.

The chain employs TRBV29-1 and TRBJ1-1; TRBD1 matches at 12 bases. The V gene's germline CDR1 is SQVTM and CDR2 ANQGSEA. The CDR3 spans 16 residues. V lost 3 bases and J lost 1; bases outside the gene matches: 6. CDR3 sequence reads: CSVEGQGARGNTEAFF. As DNA, the CDR3 is TGCAGCGTTGAGGGACAGGGGGCGAGGGGGAACACTGAAGCTTTCTTT.

The chain carries TRBV25-1 and TRBJ2-2; D may match TRBD1 or TRBD2 (5 bases each). Trimming cost V 5 bases and J 7 bases, with 20 bases left between them. The CDR3 extends over 16 amino acids. Germline V lookup: CDR1 MGHDK, CDR2 SYGVNS. DNA for the CDR3: TGTGCCAGCAGTTACGGGGTGAGGGGAATCGACGGGGAGCTGTTTTTT. This codes for CASSYGVRGIDGELFF.